Each of the 30 T cell receptor beta chains below was sequenced from the same sample in a study of neoadjuvant anti-PD-1 for oral cavity cancer. The time point here: after neoadjuvant nivolumab, at surgical resection. The protocol was immunoSEQ multiplex PCR, while the TCRdb copy is restricted to in-frame clones and leaves out a portion. The sample consists of 9,500 to 15,000 clones, 70% to 75% of them appearing once. This sample comprised PBMCs, obtained after nivolumab (anti-PD-1) treatment. The receptors originated from a person aged 40-85 years with oral cavity squamous cell carcinoma.

The gene calls are TRBV5-1 and TRBJ2-3; 8 bases are shared with TRBD2. V trimming: 4 bases; J trimming: 5 bases; junction bases outside the gene matches: 9. The CDR3 runs to 15 residues. CDR1 and CDR2 from the germline V gene are SGHRS and YFSETQ. DNA for the CDR3: TGCGCCAGCAGCCCCGGGGGGGGAGAGAGAGATACGCAGTATTTT. Protein product: CASSPGGGERDTQYF.

The V and J genes are TRBV6-1 and TRBJ1-4; 8 bases match TRBD1. The J segment lost 5 bases and the V segment lost 4 bases, leaving 6 bases of the junction unmatched. Germline CDR1 reads MNHNS; CDR2 reads SASEGT. This CDR3 has 15 amino acids. The CDR3, as DNA: TGTGCCAGCAGTGGCTATACAGGGGGGAATGAAAAACTGTTTTTT. This gives the protein CASSGYTGGNEKLFF.

The CDR3 here is CASVRAGGGETQYF. The CDR3 DNA reads TGTGCCAGCGTCCGGGCAGGGGGGGGAGAGACCCAGTACTTC. The chain joins TRBV21-1 to TRBJ2-5. TRBV21-1 is annotated as a pseudogene. The CDR3 consists of 14 residues.

This chain joins TRBV29-1 and TRBJ2-7; 9 bases align to TRBD1. Germline CDR1 is SQVTM and CDR2 is ANQGSEA. Germline trimming cut 7 bases from V and 6 bases from J; bases unmatched to any gene: 7. There are 12 residues in the CDR3. The CDR3 loop is CSAKDRGGEQYF. The CDR3, as DNA: TGCAGCGCCAAGGACAGGGGTGGCGAGCAGTACTTC.

This clone was found a few times. The chain has TRBV25-1 and TRBJ1-2; tentative D call: TRBD1 (5 bases). From germline, CDR1 is MGHDK and CDR2 SYGVNS. The V gene lost 5 bases and the J gene lost 0 bases, with 13 bases spanning the gap. CDR3 length equals 15 residues. CDR3 sequence: CASSHTWGPNYGYTF. CDR3 coding DNA: TGTGCCAGCAGTCATACTTGGGGCCCTAACTATGGCTACACCTTC.

CDR3 sequence (DNA): TGTGCCAGCAGCCGGCGGGGGGGCGAGCAGTTCTTC. Translated: CASSRRGGEQFF. The J gene is TRBJ2-1, the V gene TRBV11-2; 9 bases line up with TRBD2. This CDR3 region has 12 residues. The germline V gene has CDR1 SGHAT and CDR2 FQNNGV. J lost 10 bases, V lost 5 bases, and 3 bases had no gene match.

The chain joins TRBV7-2 to TRBJ1-1; D is unresolved. Germline CDR1 and CDR2: SGHTA and FQGNSA. The CDR3 sequence is 14 residues long. The V gene lost 3 bases and the J gene lost 3 bases, with 11 bases spanning the gap. Here the CDR3 reads CASSFQGGDTEAFF. The CDR3 nucleotides read TGTGCCAGCAGCTTCCAAGGCGGGGACACTGAAGCTTTCTTT.

This chain connects TRBV29-1 to TRBJ1-6; 9 positions agree with TRBD1. Germline-derived CDR1 and CDR2 are SQVTM and ANQGSEA. The CDR3 is 14 residues long. Trimming took 6 bases from V and 5 from J; bases not matched to a gene: 5. The CDR3 reads CSVAQGAHNSPLHF. CDR3 in DNA: TGCAGCGTCGCACAGGGGGCGCATAATTCACCCCTCCACTTT.

This clone was seen a handful of times. The chain links TRBV7-3 to TRBJ1-1, with 11 bases lining up with TRBD1. Germline CDR1 is SGHTA and CDR2 is FQGTGA. The CDR3 is 16 amino acids. Germline trimming cut 4 bases from V and 1 base from J; bases unmatched to any gene: 5. The DNA for the CDR3 is TGTGCCAGCAGCTGGACAGGGGGCCTTGGGAACACTGAAGCTTTCTTT. Encoded protein: CASSWTGGLGNTEAFF.

This clone was counted a few times. The chain combines TRBV7-9 with TRBJ2-7; perhaps TRBD1 as D (5 bases). V lost 5 bases to trimming and J lost 5 bases, with 22 bases between them. The CDR3 is 16 amino acids. The germline gives CDR1 SEHNR, CDR2 FQNEAQ (reference sequence). DNA of the CDR3: TGTGCCAGCAGCCCAAGACAGTTCCTCCAATTCGACGAGCAGTACTTC. Translation gives CASSPRQFLQFDEQYF.

This clone was counted only a few times. J is TRBJ1-1 and V is TRBV28; D uncertain. The germline gives CDR1 MDHEN, CDR2 SYDVKM. Trimming pared 3 bases from V and 12 bases from J, leaving 14 bases between. CDR3 size: 12 residues. This CDR3 is CASSLPLGGSFF. Here the CDR3 DNA reads TGTGCCAGCAGTTTGCCGCTAGGCGGTTCTTTCTTT.

The rearrangement uses TRBV28 and TRBJ1-5; D is undetermined. This CDR3 has 17 residues. The V gene lost 6 bases and the J gene lost 7 bases, with 25 bases spanning the gap. Germline V lookup: CDR1 MDHEN, CDR2 SYDVKM. The CDR3: CASSLWAGSGGGQPQHF. The DNA of the CDR3 is TGTGCCAGCAGCCTATGGGCGGGTTCCGGAGGTGGCCAGCCCCAGCATTTT. The entire variable domain, with the rest obtained from reference TRBV28 and TRBJ1-5, is as follows: DVKVTQSSRYLVKRTGEKVFLECVQDMDHENMFWYRQDPGLGLRLIYFSYDVKMKEKGDIPEGYSVSREKKERFSLILESASTNQTSMYLCASSLWAGSGGGQPQHFGDGTRLSIL.

The chain employs TRBV5-1 and TRBJ1-2; D unresolved. This CDR3 is 13 amino acids long. The V end was cut by 0 bases, the J end by 4 bases, with 7 bases between. The germline V gene encodes CDR1 SGHRS and CDR2 YFSETQ. CDR3 sequence: CASSLGTLYGYTF. CDR3 nucleotide sequence: TGCGCCAGCAGCTTGGGAACGCTCTATGGCTACACCTTC.

The V call is TRBV27, the J call TRBJ1-1; possibly TRBD1 for D (6 bases). V was pared by 5 bases and J by 8 bases, with 12 bases between. The CDR3 length is 12 residues. In germline, CDR1 is MNHEY, CDR2 SMNVEV (reference sequence). In DNA form, the CDR3 reads TGTGCCAGCAGTCCCAGGGGTGACGAAGCTTTCTTT. Translation gives CASSPRGDEAFF.

This chain joins TRBV7-6 and TRBJ2-7; D remains unclear. This CDR3 is 13 amino acids long. The germline V gene encodes CDR1 SGHVS and CDR2 FNYEAQ. The ends were cut back, 5 bases at V and 0 bases at J, with 8 bases in the middle. The CDR3 sequence is CASSHGSSYEQYF. Here the CDR3 DNA reads TGTGCCAGCAGCCATGGATCCTCCTACGAGCAGTACTTC.

This clone was recorded a few times. V gene TRBV7-9 combines with J gene TRBJ2-1; 12 nucleotides line up with TRBD2. Germline V gene data show CDR1 as SEHNR and CDR2 as FQNEAQ (reference sequence). The CDR3 length is 15 residues. The junction had 7 bases not matched to a gene; V was cut back by 6 bases and J by 7 bases. In nucleotides, the CDR3 is TGTGCCAGCAGTTCTAGCGGGAGGGCACGAAATGAGCAGTTCTTC. Its protein product is CASSSSGRARNEQFF.

The chain combines TRBV5-4 with TRBJ2-1; 9 bases are shared with TRBD2. The germline CDR1 and CDR2 sequences are SGHNT and YYREEE (reference sequence). This CDR3 is 15 amino acids long. The junction had 6 bases not matched to a gene; V was cut back by 1 base and J by 7 bases. CDR3 nucleotides: TGTGCCAGCAGCTTGTCCGCGGGAGGGTGGAATGAGCAGTTCTTC. Encoded protein: CASSLSAGGWNEQFF.

This rearrangement joins TRBV13 to TRBJ2-3, with D tentatively TRBD1 (6 bases). Germline V CDR1 and CDR2: PRHDT, FYEKMQ (reference sequence). The CDR3 covers 16 residues. Trimming cost V 5 bases and J 4 bases, with 19 bases left between them. In nucleotides, the CDR3 is TGTGCCAGCAGCCCCGGGTGGGGGCGGTTCGCAGATACGCAGTATTTT. Its protein product is CASSPGWGRFADTQYF.

The CDR3 region is CASSSREGSNQPQHF. The CDR3, as DNA: TGTGCCAGCAGCAGCAGGGAGGGGAGCAATCAGCCCCAGCATTTT. The V call is TRBV7-8, the J call TRBJ1-5; TRBD1 is a possible D gene (5 bases). Trimming cost V 5 bases and J 1 base, with 12 bases left between them. This CDR3 contains 15 residues. Germline lookup yields CDR1 SGHVS and CDR2 FQNEAQ.

This clone has just a few counts. The gene calls are TRBV27 and TRBJ1-1; the D gene is possibly TRBD1 (5 bases). Trimming shortened V by 3 bases and J by 8 bases, and 13 bases separated the two germline ends. In germline, CDR1 is MNHEY, CDR2 SMNVEV (reference sequence). CDR3 length equals 13 residues. The CDR3 loop reads CASSFGAGLEAFF. The CDR3 nucleotides are TGTGCCAGCAGTTTTGGGGCAGGGCTCGAAGCTTTCTTT.

The genes are TRBV7-6 and TRBJ2-7; D gene unclear. CDR1 and CDR2 (germline): SGHVS, FNYEAQ. V gave up 5 bases and J gave up 6 bases, with 14 bases separating them. The CDR3 covers 13 residues. CDR3 protein: CASSQRTGGEQYF. The CDR3 region has the DNA TGTGCCAGCAGCCAGAGGACGGGTGGCGAGCAGTACTTC.

As DNA, the CDR3 is TGTGCCAGCAGCTTTGGGACAGCCTACGAGCAGTACTTC. Residues: CASSFGTAYEQYF. The J gene is TRBJ2-7, the V gene TRBV7-9; TRBD1 matches 7 bases. Germline V gene data show CDR1 as SEHNR and CDR2 as FQNEAQ (reference sequence). CDR3 length: 13 residues. V lost 3 bases to trimming and J lost 2 bases; unmatched junction nucleotides: 1.

This chain links TRBV7-2 with TRBJ2-1; no clear D gene. Germline V gene lookup returns CDR1 SGHTA and CDR2 FQGNSA. The CDR3 loop spans 12 amino acids. The germline V and J ends were trimmed by 4 bases and 10 bases, with 11 bases remaining between them. CDR3 sequence (DNA): TGTGCCAGCAGCTCGGTTTTGGGAGAGCAGTTCTTC. Amino acid sequence: CASSSVLGEQFF.

The V gene is TRBV27, the J gene TRBJ1-3; D unclear. CDR1 MNHEY and CDR2 SMNVEV come from the germline V gene (reference sequence). V lost 5 bases to trimming and J lost 0 bases, with 20 bases between them. This CDR3 has 18 residues. CDR3 nucleotides: TGTGCCAGCAGTCCCGGCGCGACTCTTCCCCTCTCTGGAAACACCATATATTTT. This gives the protein CASSPGATLPLSGNTIYF.

The J gene is TRBJ2-1, the V gene TRBV5-4; D is perhaps TRBD1 (6 bases). The V end lost 0 bases, the J end lost 8 bases, and 9 bases lay between the germline ends. The germline V gene encodes CDR1 SGHNT and CDR2 YYREEE (reference sequence). This CDR3 spans 13 amino acids. In DNA form, the CDR3 reads TGTGCCAGCAGCTTGGGGGGGCGGTATGAGCAGTTCTTC. It encodes CASSLGGRYEQFF.

The chain is built from TRBV4-1 and TRBJ1-1, with D unresolved. Germline lookup yields CDR1 MGHRA and CDR2 YSYEKL. The CDR3 totals 13 residues. V lost 4 bases, J lost 5 bases, and 11 bases lay in between. The CDR3 region is CASSPISETEAFF. CDR3 nucleotides: TGCGCCAGCAGCCCTATTTCGGAAACTGAAGCTTTCTTT.

The CDR3 coding sequence is TGTGCCAGCAGTTATTTTGGGTTATCGGGAAACACCATATATTTT. This translates into CASSYFGLSGNTIYF. V usage is TRBV6-5 and J usage is TRBJ1-3, with D uncertain. Trimming removed 3 bases at V and 4 bases at J, with 13 bases between. In germline, CDR1 is MNHEY, CDR2 SVGAGI. The CDR3 runs 15 residues.

The chain carries TRBV7-9 and TRBJ2-5; D may be TRBD2 (6 bases). V gave up 5 bases and J gave up 4 bases, with 11 bases separating them. The CDR3 consists of 13 residues. CDR1 SEHNR and CDR2 FQNEAQ come from the germline V gene (reference sequence). The CDR3 region has the DNA TGTGCCAGCAGCGCGAGGGGAGGAGAGACCCAGTACTTC. Translated, it gives CASSARGGETQYF.

V usage is TRBV9 and J usage is TRBJ1-3; a possible D gene is TRBD1 (6 bases). V was cut by 3 bases and J by 4 bases, with 17 bases left in between. The CDR3 sequence is 16 residues long. Germline V gene lookup returns CDR1 SGDLS and CDR2 YYNGEE. The CDR3 DNA sequence: TGTGCCAGCAGCGCCAACCCGCGGACAGCCGGAAACACCATATATTTT. Translating gives CASSANPRTAGNTIYF. Together with reference TRBV9 and TRBJ1-3, the CDR3 gives the full variable domain: DSGVTQTPKHLITATGQRVTLRCSPRSGDLSVYWYQQSLDQGLQFLIQYYNGEERAKGNILERFSAQQFPDLHSELNLSSLELGDSALYFCASSANPRTAGNTIYFGEGSWLTVV.

This chain joins TRBV10-2 and TRBJ2-2; 8 bases fit TRBD1. CDR3 length: 16 amino acids. Germline CDR1 reads WSHSY; CDR2 reads SAAADI. The ends lost 7 bases at V and 5 bases at J; junction bases unmatched: 12. The CDR3 DNA reads TGCGCCAGCACCCCAGGGGGCTTGGTTACTACCGGGGAGCTGTTTTTT. Translated, it gives CASTPGGLVTTGELFF.